The 25 T cell receptor beta chains listed next were all sequenced from one sample in a study of Ad26.COV2.S vaccination and SARS-CoV-2 variants. Treatment denoted: roughly 18 received Ad26.COV2.S at low or high dose, single or two shots; about 5 received placebo; per-sample allocation not given. Collection of the samples took place on day 63 after the first injection of vaccine or placebo. Only in-frame clones appear in the TCRdb table, and some are missing; sequencing was by immunoSEQ multiplex PCR. The top ten hold 1.5% to 2% of the sample, which has a few hundred thousand clones, roughly 90% seen once. Sequenced here: peripheral blood, sampled in a trial of Ad26.COV2.S vaccine versus placebo. These receptors were obtained from a person between 18 and 65 years old who received the Ad26.COV2.S COVID-19 vaccine or a placebo.

The chain recombines TRBV19 with TRBJ2-3; 8 nucleotides agree with TRBD1. The CDR3 totals 18 residues. V shed 5 bases and J 0 bases; nucleotides not matched to a gene: 13. The V gene's germline CDR1 is LNHDA and CDR2 SQIVND (reference sequence). Here the CDR3 DNA reads TGTGCCAGTAGTGGGGGAGGACAGGGATCCTCTAGCACAGATACGCAGTATTTT. Translated, it gives CASSGGGQGSSSTDTQYF.

V usage is TRBV7-2 and J usage is TRBJ2-3; the D gene is possibly TRBD1 (5 bases). Trimming shortened V by 0 bases and J by 1 base, and 14 bases separated the two germline ends. CDR3 length: 17 residues. Germline loops: CDR1 SGHTA, CDR2 FQGNSA. The CDR3 loop is CASSLAGAFFGTDTQYF. The CDR3 DNA sequence: TGTGCCAGCAGCTTAGCAGGGGCGTTCTTCGGCACAGATACGCAGTATTTT.

The chain employs TRBV18 and TRBJ2-5; TRBD1 aligns across 8 bases. The V and J ends lost 1 base and 1 base, in that order; junction bases with no gene match: 5. Germline V gives CDR1 KGHSH, CDR2 LQKENI. The CDR3 is made up of 16 amino acids. The CDR3 reads CASSPRGRGLQETQYF. The CDR3 DNA follows: TGTGCCAGCTCACCACGGGGCAGGGGGCTCCAAGAGACCCAGTACTTC.

The genes are TRBV5-1 and TRBJ2-1; TRBD1 or TRBD2 may be the D gene (6 bases each). The CDR3 contains 17 residues. V lost 0 bases to trimming and J lost 0 bases, with 13 bases between them. CDR1 and CDR2 from the germline V gene are SGHRS and YFSETQ. CDR3 DNA: TGCGCCAGCAGCTTGGCCATAGGGGGGAGCTCCTACAATGAGCAGTTCTTC. It specifies CASSLAIGGSSYNEQFF.

V and J are TRBV19 and TRBJ1-4, with TRBD1 as a possible D gene (5 bases). There are 14 residues in the CDR3. V was trimmed by 4 bases and J by 1 base, leaving 7 bases between them. CDR1 and CDR2 from the germline V gene are LNHDA and SQIVND (reference sequence). CDR3 in DNA: TGTGCCAGTAGTAGGGACGGAACTAATGAAAAACTGTTTTTT. It encodes CASSRDGTNEKLFF.

This clone was seen only once. CDR3 DNA: TGCGCCAGCAGCTTGATATGGGTGGATGAGCAGTTCTTC. Its protein product is CASSLIWVDEQFF. The rearrangement uses TRBV5-1 and TRBJ2-1; the D is unclear. V was pared by 1 base and J by 8 bases, with 10 bases between. The CDR3 sequence is 13 residues long. The germline V gene has CDR1 SGHRS and CDR2 YFSETQ. The full variable domain, in which reference TRBV5-1 and TRBJ2-1 provide the parts outside the CDR3, is KAGVTQTPRYLIKTRGQQVTLSCSPISGHRSVSWYQQTPGQGLQFLFEYFSETQRNKGNFPGRFSGRQFSNSRSEMNVSTLELGDSALYLCASSLIWVDEQFFGPGTRLTVL.

The CDR3, as DNA: TGCAGCGTTGAAGCGGCACAGGGATTCGAAAAACTGTTTTTT. Translating it yields CSVEAAQGFEKLFF. The chain is built from TRBV29-1 and TRBJ1-4, with a possible D match to TRBD1 (6 bases). The CDR3 extends over 14 amino acids. V lost 1 base to trimming and J lost 8 bases, with 14 bases between them. Per germline, CDR1 SQVTM and CDR2 ANQGSEA.

The count of this clone is one. The chain has TRBV19 and TRBJ2-3, with D unclear. This CDR3 contains 11 residues. V lost 4 bases and J lost 8, with 7 bases in between. Germline V CDR1 and CDR2: LNHDA, SQIVND (reference sequence). Here the CDR3 DNA reads TGTGCCAGTAGTAGTAGTCTTACGCAGTATTTT. Translation: CASSSSLTQYF.

This clone was found once. The V gene is TRBV18, the J gene TRBJ1-1; TRBD1 aligns across 7 bases. Germline V CDR1 and CDR2: KGHSH, LQKENI. Trimming at V came to 5 bases and at J to 0 bases, leaving 6 bases not matched to a gene. This CDR3 has 15 residues. The CDR3 coding sequence is TGTGCCAGCTCAGCGGGACAGAACATGAACACTGAAGCTTTCTTT. Translation gives CASSAGQNMNTEAFF.

V usage is TRBV10-3 and J usage is TRBJ2-3; D perhaps matches TRBD1 (5 bases). This CDR3 has 19 residues. The germline gives CDR1 ENHRY, CDR2 SYGVKD. Deletions cut 2 bases from V and 2 bases from J, with 23 bases between. CDR3 loop: CAISEPIFGTGSLTDTQYF. In nucleotides, the CDR3 is TGTGCCATCAGTGAGCCGATCTTCGGTACAGGCAGCCTCACAGATACGCAGTATTTT.

The chain combines TRBV7-6 with TRBJ2-1; D is perhaps TRBD2 (6 bases). Germline CDR1 is SGHVS and CDR2 is FNYEAQ. The CDR3 runs to 14 residues. V was trimmed by 5 bases and J by 7 bases, leaving 15 bases between them. CDR3 amino acids: CASSHAGSWNEQFF. As DNA, the CDR3 is TGTGCCAGCAGCCATGCGGGGAGTTGGAATGAGCAGTTCTTC.

The chain uses TRBV4-3 and TRBJ2-7, with 9 bases matching TRBD2. Unmatched junction bases numbered 8, after V lost 1 base and J lost 4 bases. The length of the CDR3 is 16 residues. The germline V gene has CDR1 LGHNA and CDR2 YSLEER. In nucleotides, the CDR3 is TGCGCCAGCAGCCAAGGTTTAGCGGGGGTTGGTTACGAGCAGTACTTC. Translation: CASSQGLAGVGYEQYF.

This sequence joins TRBV19 and TRBJ2-1; D is perhaps TRBD1 or TRBD2 (6 bases each). Trimming left V 4 bases short and J 4 bases short, with 17 bases between. The CDR3 contains 16 residues. CDR1 and CDR2 (germline): LNHDA, SQIVND (reference sequence). CDR3 sequence: CASSTGAGTGYNEQFF. The CDR3 DNA reads TGTGCCAGTAGTACGGGGGCGGGTACAGGTTACAATGAGCAGTTCTTC.

This chain connects TRBV4-3 to TRBJ2-1; 14 bases align to TRBD2. The germline CDR1 and CDR2 sequences are LGHNA and YSLEER. The CDR3 is made up of 17 amino acids. With 0 bases clipped from V and 9 bases from J, the junction kept 7 bases outside the gene matches. The CDR3: CASSQDRLAGGQGEQFF. CDR3 nucleotides: TGCGCCAGCAGCCAAGATCGACTAGCGGGGGGGCAGGGTGAGCAGTTCTTC.

The V call is TRBV25-1, the J call TRBJ2-6, with unresolved D. The germline V gene encodes CDR1 MGHDK and CDR2 SYGVNS. The CDR3 sequence is 16 residues long. V lost 2 bases and J 0 bases, leaving 8 bases between the germline ends. The CDR3: CASSEGYHSGANVLTF. The CDR3 DNA is TGTGCCAGCAGTGAAGGGTACCACTCTGGGGCCAACGTCCTGACTTTC. The full variable domain, its missing parts supplied by reference TRBV25-1 and TRBJ2-6, is EADIYQTPRYLVIGTGKKITLECSQTMGHDKMYWYQQDPGMELHLIHYSYGVNSTEKGDLSSESTVSRIRTEHFPLTLESARPSHTSQYLCASSEGYHSGANVLTFGAGSRLTVL.

V usage is TRBV3-1 (or the pseudogene TRBV3-2) and J usage is TRBJ1-2; no firm D call. Trimming stripped 6 bases from V and 0 bases from J, with 8 bases between. Germline lookup yields CDR1 LGHDT and CDR2 YNNKEL (reference sequence). This CDR3 has 13 residues. The CDR3 bases are TGTGCCAGCAGAGATCCCTCTAACTATGGCTACACCTTC. Translated: CASRDPSNYGYTF.

The V gene is TRBV7-2, the J gene TRBJ1-6, with a possible D match to TRBD1 (6 bases). The CDR3 spans 16 residues. Germline CDR1 SGHTA, CDR2 FQGNSA. V lost 5 bases to trimming and J lost 4 bases, with 15 bases between them. The CDR3 DNA reads TGTGCCAGCAGCCTACGACAGGCCCAATATAATTCACCCCTCCACTTT. Translated: CASSLRQAQYNSPLHF.

V and J are TRBV29-1 and TRBJ1-1; the D is unclear. Germline CDR1 SQVTM, CDR2 ANQGSEA. Between the trimmed V and J ends, which lost 6 bases and 5 bases, there was a span of 7 bases. The length of the CDR3 is 10 residues. CDR3 protein: CSVAGTEAFF. The CDR3 bases are TGCAGCGTGGCCGGTACTGAAGCTTTCTTT.

The V call is TRBV7-2, the J call TRBJ1-1; 7 positions agree with TRBD1. The CDR3 is 14 amino acids. Germline V lookup: CDR1 SGHTA, CDR2 FQGNSA. V trimming: 5 bases; J trimming: 1 base; junction bases outside the gene matches: 4. The CDR3 nucleotides read TGTGCCAGCAGCCCATCAGGGGGGAACACTGAAGCTTTCTTT. Amino acids: CASSPSGGNTEAFF.

The chain employs TRBV27 and TRBJ2-7; 9 bases agree with TRBD2. This CDR3 contains 15 residues. V lost 2 bases, J lost 3 bases, and 5 bases stayed unmatched. The germline gives CDR1 MNHEY, CDR2 SMNVEV (reference sequence). CDR3 nucleotide sequence: TGTGCCAGCAGTTTACGGCGGGGGGGCGGCTACGAGCAGTACTTC. Its translation is CASSLRRGGGYEQYF.

The DNA of the CDR3 is TGTGCCAGCAGCTTAGCGGGACAAGTCCGACCTGAAGCTTTCTTT. Its protein is CASSLAGQVRPEAFF. This rearrangement joins TRBV11-2 to TRBJ1-1; perhaps TRBD1 as D (6 bases). The V and J ends lost 1 base and 6 bases respectively, with 15 bases between them. The CDR3 contains 15 residues. The germline V gene has CDR1 SGHAT and CDR2 FQNNGV. The entire variable domain, with the rest obtained from reference TRBV11-2 and TRBJ1-1, is as follows: EAGVAQSPRYKIIEKRQSVAFWCNPISGHATLYWYQQILGQGPKLLIQFQNNGVVDDSQLPKDRFSAERLKGVDSTLKIQPAKLEDSAVYLCASSLAGQVRPEAFFGQGTRLTVV.

Comment on this clone: One end of the junction does not line up with germline, which may come from a read error. V is TRBV11-2 and J is TRBJ1-2; tentative D call: TRBD1 (5 bases). The germline V gene has CDR1 SGHAT and CDR2 FQNNGV. The CDR3 is made up of 13 amino acids. The CDR3 nucleotides read TGTGCCAGCAGCTTCGGGGGACTCCCTGACCGACACTTC. Its translation is CASSFGGLPDRHF.

The J gene is TRBJ2-2, the V gene TRBV10-3, with 8 bases aligning to TRBD2. The CDR3 is 17 residues long. V was clipped by 2 bases and J by 3 bases; unmatched bases: 8. Germline-derived CDR1 and CDR2 are ENHRY and SYGVKD. The CDR3 reads CAISEPGTRSDTGELFF. CDR3 nucleotide sequence: TGTGCCATCAGTGAGCCTGGGACTAGATCTGACACCGGGGAGCTGTTTTTT.

The chain couples TRBV6-5 to TRBJ2-7; D may match TRBD1 or TRBD2 (5 bases each). V was pared by 6 bases and J by 2 bases, with 17 bases between. Germline loops: CDR1 MNHEY, CDR2 SVGAGI. CDR3 length: 15 residues. CDR3 in amino acids: CASRSLGTAAYEQYF. DNA for the CDR3: TGTGCCAGCAGGTCCCTCGGGACGGCTGCCTACGAGCAGTACTTC.

This chain uses TRBV19 with TRBJ1-3, with a tentative D call TRBD1 (6 bases). Germline V gene data show CDR1 as LNHDA and CDR2 as SQIVND (reference sequence). The V and J ends lost 4 bases and 0 bases respectively, with 13 bases between them. CDR3 length: 16 residues. CDR3 DNA: TGTGCCAGTAGTACCGGACAGCCGATCTCTGGAAACACCATATATTTT. This encodes CASSTGQPISGNTIYF.